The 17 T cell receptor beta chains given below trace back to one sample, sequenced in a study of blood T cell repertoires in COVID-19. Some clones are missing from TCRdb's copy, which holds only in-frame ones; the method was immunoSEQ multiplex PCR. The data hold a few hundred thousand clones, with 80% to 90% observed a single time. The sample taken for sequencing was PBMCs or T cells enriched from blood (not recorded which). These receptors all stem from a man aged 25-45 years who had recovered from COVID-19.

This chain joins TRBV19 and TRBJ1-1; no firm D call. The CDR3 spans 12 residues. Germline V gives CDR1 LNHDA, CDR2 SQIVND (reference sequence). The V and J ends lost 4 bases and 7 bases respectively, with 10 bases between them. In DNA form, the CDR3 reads TGTGCCAGTAGTACCTACAGTTTTGAAGCTTTCTTT. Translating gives CASSTYSFEAFF.

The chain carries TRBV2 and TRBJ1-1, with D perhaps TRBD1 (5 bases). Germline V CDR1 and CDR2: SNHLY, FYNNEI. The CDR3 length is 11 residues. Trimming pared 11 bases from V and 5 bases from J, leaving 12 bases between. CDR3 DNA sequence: TGTGCCTCCCATGGGGGGACTGAAGCTTTCTTT. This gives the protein CASHGGTEAFF.

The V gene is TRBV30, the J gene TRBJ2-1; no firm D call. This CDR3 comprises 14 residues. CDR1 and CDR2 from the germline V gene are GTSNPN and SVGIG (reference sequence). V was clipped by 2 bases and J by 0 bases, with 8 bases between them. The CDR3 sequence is CAWSSQSSYNEQFF. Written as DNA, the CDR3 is TGTGCCTGGAGTAGCCAAAGCTCCTACAATGAGCAGTTCTTC.

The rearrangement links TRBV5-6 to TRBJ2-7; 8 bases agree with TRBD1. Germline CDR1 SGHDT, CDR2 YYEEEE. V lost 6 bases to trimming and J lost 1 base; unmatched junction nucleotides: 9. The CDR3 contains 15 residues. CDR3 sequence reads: CASTSVGDRSYEQYF. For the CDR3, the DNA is TGTGCCAGCACCTCGGTGGGGGACAGGTCCTACGAGCAGTACTTC.

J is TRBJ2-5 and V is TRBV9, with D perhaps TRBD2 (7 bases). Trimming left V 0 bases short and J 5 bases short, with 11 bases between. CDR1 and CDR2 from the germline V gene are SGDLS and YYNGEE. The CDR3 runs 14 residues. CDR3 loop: CASSVGGGAETQYF. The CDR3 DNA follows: TGTGCCAGCAGCGTAGGGGGGGGCGCGGAGACCCAGTACTTC.

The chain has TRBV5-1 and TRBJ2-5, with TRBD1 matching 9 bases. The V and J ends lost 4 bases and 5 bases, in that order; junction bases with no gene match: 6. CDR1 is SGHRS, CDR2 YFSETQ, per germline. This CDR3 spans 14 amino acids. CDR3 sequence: CASSGGQGTETQYF. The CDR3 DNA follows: TGCGCCAGCAGCGGGGGACAGGGAACCGAGACCCAGTACTTC.

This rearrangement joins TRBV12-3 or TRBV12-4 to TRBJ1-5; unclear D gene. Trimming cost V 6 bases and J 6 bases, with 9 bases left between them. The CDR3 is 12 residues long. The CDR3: CASRRPGQPQHF. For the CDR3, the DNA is TGTGCCAGCAGGCGCCCGGGTCAGCCCCAGCATTTT.

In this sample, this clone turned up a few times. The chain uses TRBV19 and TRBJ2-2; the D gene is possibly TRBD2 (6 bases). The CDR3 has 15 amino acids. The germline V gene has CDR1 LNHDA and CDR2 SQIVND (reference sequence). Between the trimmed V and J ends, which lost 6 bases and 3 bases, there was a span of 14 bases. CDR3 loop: CASRGRGLYTGELFF. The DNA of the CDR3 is TGTGCCAGTAGGGGGCGGGGCCTATACACCGGGGAGCTGTTTTTT.

CDR3 sequence reads: CASSQGLNYGYTF. In DNA, the CDR3 is TGTGCCAGTAGTCAGGGGCTCAACTATGGCTACACCTTC. The chain recombines TRBV19 with TRBJ1-2; tentatively, D is TRBD1 (6 bases). The V and J ends lost 5 bases and 2 bases respectively, with 9 bases between them. Germline V gives CDR1 LNHDA, CDR2 SQIVND (reference sequence). The CDR3 is made up of 13 amino acids.

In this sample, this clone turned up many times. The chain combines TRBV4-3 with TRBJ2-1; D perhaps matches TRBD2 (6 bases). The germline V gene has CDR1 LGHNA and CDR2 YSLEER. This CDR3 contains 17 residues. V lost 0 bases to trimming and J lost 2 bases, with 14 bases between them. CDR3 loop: CASSQEWAGRTYNEQFF. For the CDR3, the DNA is TGCGCCAGCAGCCAAGAATGGGCGGGACGAACCTACAATGAGCAGTTCTTC.

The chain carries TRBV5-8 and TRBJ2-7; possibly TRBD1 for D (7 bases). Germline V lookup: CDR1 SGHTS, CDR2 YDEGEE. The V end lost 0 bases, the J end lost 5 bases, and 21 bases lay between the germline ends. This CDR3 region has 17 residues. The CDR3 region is CASSLASIGGGENEQYF. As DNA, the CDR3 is TGTGCCAGCAGCTTGGCCTCCATAGGGGGCGGGGAGAACGAGCAGTACTTC.

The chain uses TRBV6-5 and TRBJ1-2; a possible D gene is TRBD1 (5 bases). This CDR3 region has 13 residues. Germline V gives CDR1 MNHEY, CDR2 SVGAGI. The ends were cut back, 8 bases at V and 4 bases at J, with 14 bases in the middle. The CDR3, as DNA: TGTGCCAGCTCTCAGGGCTTCCCCTATGGCTACACCTTC. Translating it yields CASSQGFPYGYTF.

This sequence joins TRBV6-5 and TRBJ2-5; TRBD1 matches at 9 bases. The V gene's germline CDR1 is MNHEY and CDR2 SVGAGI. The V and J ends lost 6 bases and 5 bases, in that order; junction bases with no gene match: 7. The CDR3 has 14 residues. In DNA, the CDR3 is TGTGCCAGCAGGGACACAGGGGGCGCGGAGACCCAGTACTTC. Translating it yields CASRDTGGAETQYF.

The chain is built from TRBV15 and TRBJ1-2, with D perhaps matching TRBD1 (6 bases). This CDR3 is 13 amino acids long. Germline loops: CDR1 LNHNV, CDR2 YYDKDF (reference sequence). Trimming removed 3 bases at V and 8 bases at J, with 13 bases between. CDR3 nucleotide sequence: TGTGCCACCAGCAGCTTAAGGGGGATCGGCTACACCTTC. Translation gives CATSSLRGIGYTF.

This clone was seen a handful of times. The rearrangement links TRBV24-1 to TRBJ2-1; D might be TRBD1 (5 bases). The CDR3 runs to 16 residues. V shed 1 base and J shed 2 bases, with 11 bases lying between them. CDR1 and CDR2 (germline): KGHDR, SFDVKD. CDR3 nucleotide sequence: TGTGCCACCAGTGATTTAGAGACAGAAACCTACAATGAGCAGTTCTTC. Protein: CATSDLETETYNEQFF.

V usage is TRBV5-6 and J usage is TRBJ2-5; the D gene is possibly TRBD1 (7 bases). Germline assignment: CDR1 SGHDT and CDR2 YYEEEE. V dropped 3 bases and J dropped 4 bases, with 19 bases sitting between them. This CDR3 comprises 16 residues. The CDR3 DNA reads TGTGCCAGCAGCTCAAGACAGGGAGGCTGGGGAGAGACCCAGTACTTC. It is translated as CASSSRQGGWGETQYF. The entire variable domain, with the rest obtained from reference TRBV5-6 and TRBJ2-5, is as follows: DAGVTQSPTHLIKTRGQQVTLRCSPKSGHDTVSWYQQALGQGPQFIFQYYEEEERQRGNFPDRFSGHQFPNYSSELNVNALLLGDSALYLCASSSRQGGWGETQYFGPGTRLLVL.

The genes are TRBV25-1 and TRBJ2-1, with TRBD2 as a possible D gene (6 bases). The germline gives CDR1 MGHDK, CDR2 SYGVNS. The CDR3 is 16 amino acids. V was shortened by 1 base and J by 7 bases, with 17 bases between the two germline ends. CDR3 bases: TGTGCCAGCAGTGAATTAACAGGAGGGGTTAAAAATGAGCAGTTCTTC. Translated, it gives CASSELTGGVKNEQFF.